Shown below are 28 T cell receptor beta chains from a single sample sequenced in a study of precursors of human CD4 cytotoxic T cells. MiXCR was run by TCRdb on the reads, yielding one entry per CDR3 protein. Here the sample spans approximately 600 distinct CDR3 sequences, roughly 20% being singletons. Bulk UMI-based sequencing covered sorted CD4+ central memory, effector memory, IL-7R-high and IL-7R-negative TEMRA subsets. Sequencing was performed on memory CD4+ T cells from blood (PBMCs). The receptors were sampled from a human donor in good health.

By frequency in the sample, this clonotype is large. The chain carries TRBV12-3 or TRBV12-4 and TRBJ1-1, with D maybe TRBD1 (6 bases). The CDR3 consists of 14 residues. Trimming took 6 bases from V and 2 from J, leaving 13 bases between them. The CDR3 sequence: CASRRDRPNTEAFF. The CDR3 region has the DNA TGTGCCAGCAGAAGAGACAGGCCCAACACTGAAGCTTTCTTT.

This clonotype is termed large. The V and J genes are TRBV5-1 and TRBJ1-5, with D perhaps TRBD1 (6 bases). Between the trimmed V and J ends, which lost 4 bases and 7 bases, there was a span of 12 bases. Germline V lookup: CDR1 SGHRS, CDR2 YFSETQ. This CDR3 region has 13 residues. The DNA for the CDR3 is TGCGCCAGCAGCACAGGGAGAGGACAGCCCCAGCATTTT. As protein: CASSTGRGQPQHF.

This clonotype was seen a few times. CDR3 nucleotide sequence: TGTGCCAGCAGGGAGTCGACAGTGCAGTTCTTC. It specifies CASRESTVQFF. The V and J genes are TRBV25-1 and TRBJ2-1; TRBD1 might be the D (5 bases). Trimming removed 6 bases at V and 12 bases at J, with 12 bases between. CDR3 size: 11 residues. Germline CDR1 MGHDK, CDR2 SYGVNS.

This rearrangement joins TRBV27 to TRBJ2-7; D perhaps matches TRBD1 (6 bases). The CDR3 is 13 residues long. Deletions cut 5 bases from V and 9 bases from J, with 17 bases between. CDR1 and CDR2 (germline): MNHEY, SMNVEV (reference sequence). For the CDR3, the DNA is TGTGCCAGCAGTCCGGCAGGGGTAGTGGCGCAGTACTTC. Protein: CASSPAGVVAQYF.

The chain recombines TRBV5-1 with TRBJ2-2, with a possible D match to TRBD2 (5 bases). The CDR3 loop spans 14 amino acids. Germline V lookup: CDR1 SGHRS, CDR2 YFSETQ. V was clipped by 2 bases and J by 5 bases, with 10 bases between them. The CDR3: CASSLTRDTGELFF. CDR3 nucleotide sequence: TGCGCCAGCAGCTTAACGAGGGATACCGGGGAGCTGTTTTTT.

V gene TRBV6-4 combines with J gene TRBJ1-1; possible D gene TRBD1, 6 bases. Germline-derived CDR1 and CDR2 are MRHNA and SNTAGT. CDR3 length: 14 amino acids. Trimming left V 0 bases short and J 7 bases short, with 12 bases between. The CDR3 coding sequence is TGTGCCAGCAGTGACTCGCAGTCGACAGGTGAAGCTTTCTTT. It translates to CASSDSQSTGEAFF.

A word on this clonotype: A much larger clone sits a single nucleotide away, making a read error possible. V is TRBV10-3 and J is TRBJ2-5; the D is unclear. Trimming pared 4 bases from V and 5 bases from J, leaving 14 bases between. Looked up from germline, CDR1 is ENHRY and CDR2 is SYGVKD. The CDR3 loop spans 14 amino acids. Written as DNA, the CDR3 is TGTGCCATCAGTGCAGTCTTAGGTGAGGAGACCCAGTACTTC. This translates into CAISAVLGEETQYF.

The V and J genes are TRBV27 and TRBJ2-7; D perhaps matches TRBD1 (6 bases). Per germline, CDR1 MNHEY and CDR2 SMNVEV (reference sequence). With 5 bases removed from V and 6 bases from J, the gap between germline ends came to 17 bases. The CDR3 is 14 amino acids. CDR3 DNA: TGTGCCAGCAGTATTCCGGGACACCCTGGCGAGCAGTACTTC. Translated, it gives CASSIPGHPGEQYF.

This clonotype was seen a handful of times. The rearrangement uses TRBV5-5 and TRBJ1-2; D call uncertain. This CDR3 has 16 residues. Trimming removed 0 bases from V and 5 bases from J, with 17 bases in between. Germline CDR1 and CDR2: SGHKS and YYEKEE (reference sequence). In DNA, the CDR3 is TGTGCCAGCAGCTTGGTTGCCCCCTCAAGGGAATATGGCTACACCTTC. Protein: CASSLVAPSREYGYTF.

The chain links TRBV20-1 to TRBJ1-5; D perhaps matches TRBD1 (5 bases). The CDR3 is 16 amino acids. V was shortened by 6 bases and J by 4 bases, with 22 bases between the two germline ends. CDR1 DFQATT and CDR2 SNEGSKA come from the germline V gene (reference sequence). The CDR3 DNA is TGCAGTGCAGAGCCCATCGGGGCCTCGGAGAATCAGCCCCAGCATTTT. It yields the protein CSAEPIGASENQPQHF.

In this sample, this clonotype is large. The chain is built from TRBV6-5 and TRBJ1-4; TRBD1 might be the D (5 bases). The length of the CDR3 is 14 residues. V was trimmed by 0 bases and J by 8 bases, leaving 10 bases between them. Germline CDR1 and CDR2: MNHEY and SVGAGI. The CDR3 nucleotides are TGTGCCAGCAGTTACTCGAATAAGGGGGAAAAACTGTTTTTT. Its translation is CASSYSNKGEKLFF.

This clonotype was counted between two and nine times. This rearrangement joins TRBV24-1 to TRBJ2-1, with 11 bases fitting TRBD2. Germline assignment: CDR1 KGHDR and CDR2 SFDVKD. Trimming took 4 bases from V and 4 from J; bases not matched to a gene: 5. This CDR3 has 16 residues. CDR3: CATSEQPSGRYNEQFF. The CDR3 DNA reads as TGTGCCACCAGTGAGCAGCCTAGCGGGAGGTACAATGAGCAGTTCTTC.

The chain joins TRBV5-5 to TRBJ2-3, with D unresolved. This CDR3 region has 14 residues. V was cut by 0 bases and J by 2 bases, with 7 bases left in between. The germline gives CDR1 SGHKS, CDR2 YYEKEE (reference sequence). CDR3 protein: CASSLERFTDTQYF. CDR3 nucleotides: TGTGCCAGCAGCTTGGAACGTTTCACAGATACGCAGTATTTT.

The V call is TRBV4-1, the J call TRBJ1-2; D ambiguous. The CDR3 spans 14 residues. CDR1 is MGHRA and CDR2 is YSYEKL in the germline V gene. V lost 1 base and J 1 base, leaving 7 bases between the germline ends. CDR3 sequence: CASSQVAGNYGYTF. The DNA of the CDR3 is TGCGCCAGCAGCCAAGTTGCTGGTAACTATGGCTACACCTTC.

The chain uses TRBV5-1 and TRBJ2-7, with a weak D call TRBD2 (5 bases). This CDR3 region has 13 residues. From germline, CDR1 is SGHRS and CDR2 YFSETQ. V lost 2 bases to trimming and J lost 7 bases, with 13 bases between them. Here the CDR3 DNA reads TGCGCCAGCAGCTTAGAGACCGGGGATGAGCAGTACTTC. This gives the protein CASSLETGDEQYF.

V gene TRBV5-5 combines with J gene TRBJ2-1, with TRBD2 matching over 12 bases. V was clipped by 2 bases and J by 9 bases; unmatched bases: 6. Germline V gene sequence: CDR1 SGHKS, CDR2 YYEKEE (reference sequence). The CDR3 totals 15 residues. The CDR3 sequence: CASSLTGLAGTEQFF. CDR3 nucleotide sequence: TGTGCCAGCAGCTTAACCGGACTAGCGGGAACTGAGCAGTTCTTC.

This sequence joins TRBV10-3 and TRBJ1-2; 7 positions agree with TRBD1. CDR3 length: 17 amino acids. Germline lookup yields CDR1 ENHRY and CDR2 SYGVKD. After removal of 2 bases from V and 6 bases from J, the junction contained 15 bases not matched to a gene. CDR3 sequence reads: CAISETRMGQKDDGYTF. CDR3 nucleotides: TGTGCCATCAGTGAGACGAGAATGGGACAGAAGGATGATGGCTACACCTTC.

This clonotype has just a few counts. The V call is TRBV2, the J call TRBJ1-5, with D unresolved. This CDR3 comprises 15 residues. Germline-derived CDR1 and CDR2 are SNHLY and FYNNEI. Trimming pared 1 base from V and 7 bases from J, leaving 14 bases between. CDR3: CASSEDLTRGQPQHF. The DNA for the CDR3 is TGTGCCAGCAGTGAAGACCTGACGCGGGGACAGCCCCAGCATTTT.

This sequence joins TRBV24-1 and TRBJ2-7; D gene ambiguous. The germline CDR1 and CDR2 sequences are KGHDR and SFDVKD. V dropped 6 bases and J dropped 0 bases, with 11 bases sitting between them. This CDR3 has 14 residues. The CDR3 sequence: CATSHSLSSYEQYF. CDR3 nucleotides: TGTGCCACCAGTCACAGCTTAAGCTCCTACGAGCAGTACTTC.

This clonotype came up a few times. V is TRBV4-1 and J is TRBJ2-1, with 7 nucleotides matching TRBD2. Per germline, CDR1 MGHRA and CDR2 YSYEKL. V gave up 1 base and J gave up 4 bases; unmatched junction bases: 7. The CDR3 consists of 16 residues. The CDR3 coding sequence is TGCGCCAGCAGCCAAGCGCGGGCTAGCGGTTACAATGAGCAGTTCTTC. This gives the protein CASSQARASGYNEQFF.

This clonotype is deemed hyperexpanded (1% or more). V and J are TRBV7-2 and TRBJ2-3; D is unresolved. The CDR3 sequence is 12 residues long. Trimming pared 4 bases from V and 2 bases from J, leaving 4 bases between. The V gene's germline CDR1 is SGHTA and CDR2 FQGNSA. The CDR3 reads CASSYDTDTQYF. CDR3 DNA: TGTGCCAGCAGCTACGACACAGATACGCAGTATTTT.

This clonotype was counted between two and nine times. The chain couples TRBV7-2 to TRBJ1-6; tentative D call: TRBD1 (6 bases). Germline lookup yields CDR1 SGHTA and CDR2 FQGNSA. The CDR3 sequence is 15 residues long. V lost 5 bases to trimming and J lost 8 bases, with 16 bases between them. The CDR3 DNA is TGTGCCAGCAGCCCCCAGGACAGTTCCCATTCACCCCTCCACTTT. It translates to CASSPQDSSHSPLHF.

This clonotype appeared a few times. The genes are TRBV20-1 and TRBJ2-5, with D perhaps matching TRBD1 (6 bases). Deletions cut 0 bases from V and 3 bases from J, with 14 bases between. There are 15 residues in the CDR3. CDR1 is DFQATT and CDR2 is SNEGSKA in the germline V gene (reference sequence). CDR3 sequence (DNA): TGCAGTGCTAGAGATCAGGACAAGGGGGAAGAGACCCAGTACTTC. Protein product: CSARDQDKGEETQYF.

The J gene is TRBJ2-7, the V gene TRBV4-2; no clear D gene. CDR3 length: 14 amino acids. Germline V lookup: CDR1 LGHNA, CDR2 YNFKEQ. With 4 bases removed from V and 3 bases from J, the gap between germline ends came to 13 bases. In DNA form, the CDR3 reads TGTGCCAGCAGCCCCCAGAGTAGAGACTACGAGCAGTACTTC. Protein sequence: CASSPQSRDYEQYF.

The CDR3 DNA follows: TGCAGCGTTAATGGGGGGCTAGGGACCGGGGAGCTGTTTTTT. Amino acids: CSVNGGLGTGELFF. The gene calls are TRBV29-1 and TRBJ2-2; D is perhaps TRBD1 or TRBD2 (6 bases each). V lost 5 bases and J lost 5, with 15 bases in between. There are 14 residues in the CDR3. Per the germline V gene, CDR1 is SQVTM and CDR2 is ANQGSEA.

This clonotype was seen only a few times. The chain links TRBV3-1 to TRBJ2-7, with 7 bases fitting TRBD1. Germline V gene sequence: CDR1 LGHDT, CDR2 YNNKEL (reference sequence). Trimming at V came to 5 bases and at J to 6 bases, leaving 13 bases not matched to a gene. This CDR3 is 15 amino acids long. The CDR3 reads CASSATTGAIGEQYF. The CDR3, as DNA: TGTGCCAGCAGCGCAACTACAGGGGCGATCGGCGAGCAGTACTTC.

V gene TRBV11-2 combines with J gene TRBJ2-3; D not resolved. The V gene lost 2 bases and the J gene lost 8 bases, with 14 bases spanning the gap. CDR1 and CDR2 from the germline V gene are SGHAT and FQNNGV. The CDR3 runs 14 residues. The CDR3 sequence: CASSLITTQSTQYF. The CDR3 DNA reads TGTGCCAGCAGCTTAATTACAACACAGTCTACGCAGTATTTT. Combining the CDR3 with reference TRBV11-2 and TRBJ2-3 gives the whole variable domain EAGVAQSPRYKIIEKRQSVAFWCNPISGHATLYWYQQILGQGPKLLIQFQNNGVVDDSQLPKDRFSAERLKGVDSTLKIQPAKLEDSAVYLCASSLITTQSTQYFGPGTRLTVL.

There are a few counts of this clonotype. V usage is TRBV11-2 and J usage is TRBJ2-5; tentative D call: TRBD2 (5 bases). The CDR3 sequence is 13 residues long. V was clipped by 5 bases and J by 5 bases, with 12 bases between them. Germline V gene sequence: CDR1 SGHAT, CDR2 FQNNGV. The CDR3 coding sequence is TGTGCCAGCAGCCAAGGACTGGGGGAGACCCAGTACTTC. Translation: CASSQGLGETQYF.